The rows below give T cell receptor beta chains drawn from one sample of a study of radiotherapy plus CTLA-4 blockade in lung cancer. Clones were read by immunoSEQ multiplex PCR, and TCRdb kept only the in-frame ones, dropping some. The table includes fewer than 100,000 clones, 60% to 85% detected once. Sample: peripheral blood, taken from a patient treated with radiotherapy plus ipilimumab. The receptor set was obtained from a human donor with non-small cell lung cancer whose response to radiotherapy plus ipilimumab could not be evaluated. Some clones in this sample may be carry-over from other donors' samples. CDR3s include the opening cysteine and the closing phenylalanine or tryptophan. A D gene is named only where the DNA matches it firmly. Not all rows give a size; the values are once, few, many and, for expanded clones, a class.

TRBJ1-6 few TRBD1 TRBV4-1 CASSQESRGQGASPLHF TGCGCCAGCAGCCAAGAAAGCAGAGGACAGGGAGCTTCACCCCTCCACTTT
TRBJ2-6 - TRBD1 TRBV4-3 CASSHLPGQGAGANVLTF TGCGCCAGCAGCCACCTCCCGGGACAGGGGGCTGGGGCCAACGTCCTGACTTTC
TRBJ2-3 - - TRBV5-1 CASSLTAGTDTQYF TGCGCCAGCAGCTTGACGGCGGGCACAGATACGCAGTATTTT
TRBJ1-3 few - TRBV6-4 CASSAREGGGNTIYF TGTGCCAGCAGTGCCCGGGAGGGGGGAGGAAACACCATATATTTT
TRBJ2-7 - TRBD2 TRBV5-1 CASSLSLAGGSYEQYF TGCGCCAGCAGCTTGTCGTTAGCGGGGGGATCCTACGAGCAGTACTTC
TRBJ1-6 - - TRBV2 CASNPGGSYNSPLHF TGTGCCAGCAACCCGGGGGGCAGTTATAATTCACCCCTCCACTTT
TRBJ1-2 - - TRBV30 CAWSGVGLGYTF TGTGCCTGGAGTGGGGTAGGACTTGGCTACACCTTC
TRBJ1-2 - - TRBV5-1 CASSPTTPNYGYTF TGCGCCAGCAGCCCTACGACACCGAACTATGGCTACACCTTC
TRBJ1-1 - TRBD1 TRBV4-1 CASSQVEGALTEAFF TGCGCCAGCAGCCAAGTGGAGGGGGCGCTTACTGAAGCTTTCTTT
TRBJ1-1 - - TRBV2 CASTLGQTNTEAFF TGTGCCAGCACCCTAGGACAGACGAACACTGAAGCTTTCTTT
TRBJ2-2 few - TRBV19 CASSISRWLRGGELFF TGTGCCAGTAGTATAAGTCGGTGGCTGCGAGGCGGGGAGCTGTTTTTT
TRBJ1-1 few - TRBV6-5 CAIRTWTDTEAFF TGTGCCATCAGAACATGGACAGACACTGAAGCTTTCTTT
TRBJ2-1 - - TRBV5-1 CASSLGTGDEQFF TGCGCCAGCAGCCTAGGGACTGGCGATGAGCAGTTCTTC
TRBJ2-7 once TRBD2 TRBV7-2 CASSSRTSSSYEQYF TGTGCCAGCAGCTCGAGGACTAGCAGCTCCTACGAGCAGTACTTC
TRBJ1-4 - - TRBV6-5 CASKKGQDNEKLFF TGTGCCAGCAAGAAGGGGCAAGATAATGAAAAACTGTTTTTT
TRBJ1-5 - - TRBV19 CASSIQGRDQPQHF TGTGCCAGTAGTATCCAGGGGAGAGATCAGCCCCAGCATTTT
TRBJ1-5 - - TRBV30 CAWEGGAGQPQHF TGTGCCTGGGAGGGAGGGGCGGGTCAGCCCCAGCATTTT
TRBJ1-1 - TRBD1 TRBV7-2 CASSRTGWNTEAFF TGTGCCAGCAGCCGGACAGGGTGGAACACTGAAGCTTTCTTT
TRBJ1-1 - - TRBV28 CASSSWGRSAFF TGTGCCAGCAGTTCTTGGGGGAGGTCGGCTTTCTTT
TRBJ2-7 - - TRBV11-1 CASSLETDYEQYF TGTGCCAGCAGCTTAGAGACAGACTACGAGCAGTACTTC
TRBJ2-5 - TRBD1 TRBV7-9 CASSLARRTGGQETQYF TGTGCCAGCAGCTTAGCGCGGAGGACAGGGGGCCAAGAGACCCAGTACTTC
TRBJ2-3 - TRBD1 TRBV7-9 CASSPGTGKVTHSF TGTGCCAGCAGCCCCGGGACAGGGAAAGTCACGCATTCTTTT
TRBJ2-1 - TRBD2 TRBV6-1 CASSPITGTNNEQFF TGTGCCAGCAGTCCAATAACCGGGACTAACAATGAGCAGTTCTTC
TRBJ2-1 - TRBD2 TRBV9 CASSRRRESSYNEQFF TGTGCCAGCAGCCGGAGGCGGGAGAGCTCCTACAATGAGCAGTTCTTC
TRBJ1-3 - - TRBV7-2 CASSLNRETIYF TGTGCCAGCAGCCTCAACAGGGAAACCATATATTTT
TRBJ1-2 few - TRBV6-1 CASSSEVGGGYTF TGTGCCAGCAGCAGCGAGGTGGGAGGAGGCTACACCTTC